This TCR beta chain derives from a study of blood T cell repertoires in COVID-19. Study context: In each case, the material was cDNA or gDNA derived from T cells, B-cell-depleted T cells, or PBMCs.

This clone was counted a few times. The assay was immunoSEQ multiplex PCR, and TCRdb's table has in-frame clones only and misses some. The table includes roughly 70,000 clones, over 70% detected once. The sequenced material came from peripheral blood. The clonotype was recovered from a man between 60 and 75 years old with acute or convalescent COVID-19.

The CDR3 reads CASTQLAEQFF. DNA for the CDR3: TGTGCCAGCACCCAACTAGCGGAGCAGTTCTTC. V gene TRBV28 combines with J gene TRBJ2-1, with 7 bases aligning to TRBD2. Germline loops: CDR1 MDHEN, CDR2 SYDVKM. The CDR3 spans 11 residues. The V and J ends lost 7 bases and 10 bases, in that order; junction bases with no gene match: 4.